One T cell receptor beta chain is described in this entry. Its antigen is still unknown. One end of the junction varies from germline; a read error may be responsible. Germline lookup yields CDR1 DFQATT and CDR2 SNEGSKA (reference sequence). The CDR3 loop spans 14 amino acids. This specimen belongs to a study of T cells after yellow fever vaccination. Findings and limits, study-wide: A limited proportion of clonotypes was detected within both the CD4 and CD8 compartments. Abundant clonotypes from the bulk population could get into FACS-sorted repertoires as contaminants.

Production of TCR cDNA was by 5'RACE template switching, which also added a universal primer site and UMIs. Via MiXCR, TCRdb re-called the 5' RACE reads, giving one row per CDR3 protein. The sample holds about 630,000 distinct CDR3 sequences, roughly 12% seen once. The sequencing used PBMCs, collected on the day of the yellow fever booster vaccination. The V and J genes are TRBV20-1 and TRBJ1-1, with a weak D call TRBD1 (5 bases). The receptor was derived from a man aged 25-45 years who received the YFV17D yellow fever vaccine. Here the CDR3 reads CSARGRGRGTEDFF. The CDR3 DNA sequence: TGCAGTGCTAGAGGACGGGGCCGGGGCACTGAAGATTTCTTT.